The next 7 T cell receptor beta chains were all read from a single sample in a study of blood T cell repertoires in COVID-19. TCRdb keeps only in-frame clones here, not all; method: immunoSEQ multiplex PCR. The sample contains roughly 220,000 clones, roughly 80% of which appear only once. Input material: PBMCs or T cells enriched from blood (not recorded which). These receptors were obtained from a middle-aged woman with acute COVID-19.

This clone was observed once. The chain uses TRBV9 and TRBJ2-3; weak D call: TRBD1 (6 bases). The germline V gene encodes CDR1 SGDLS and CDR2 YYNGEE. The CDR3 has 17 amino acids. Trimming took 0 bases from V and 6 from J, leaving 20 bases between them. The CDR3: CASSVAGGSGALDTQYF. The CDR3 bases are TGTGCCAGCAGCGTAGCTGGAGGTTCAGGGGCACTGGATACGCAGTATTTT.

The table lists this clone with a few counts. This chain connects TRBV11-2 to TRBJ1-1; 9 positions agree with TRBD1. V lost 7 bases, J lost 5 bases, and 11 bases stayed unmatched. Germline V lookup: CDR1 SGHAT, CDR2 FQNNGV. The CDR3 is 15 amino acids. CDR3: CASTLKGQGRTEAFF. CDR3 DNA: TGTGCCAGCACCCTGAAGGGACAGGGTCGGACTGAAGCTTTCTTT.

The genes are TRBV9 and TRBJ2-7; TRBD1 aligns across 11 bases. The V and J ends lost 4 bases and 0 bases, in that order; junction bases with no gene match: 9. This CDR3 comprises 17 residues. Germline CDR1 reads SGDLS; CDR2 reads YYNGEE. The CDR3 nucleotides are TGTGCCAGCAGCCCCTGGGGGACAGGGGGAAGCTCCTACGAGCAGTACTTC. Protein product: CASSPWGTGGSSYEQYF.

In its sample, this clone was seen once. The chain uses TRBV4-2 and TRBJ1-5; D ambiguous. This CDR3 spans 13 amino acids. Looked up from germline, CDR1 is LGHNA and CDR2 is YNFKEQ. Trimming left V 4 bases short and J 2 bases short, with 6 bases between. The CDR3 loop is CASSPSGNQPQHF. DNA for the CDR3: TGTGCCAGCAGCCCCAGCGGCAATCAGCCCCAGCATTTT.

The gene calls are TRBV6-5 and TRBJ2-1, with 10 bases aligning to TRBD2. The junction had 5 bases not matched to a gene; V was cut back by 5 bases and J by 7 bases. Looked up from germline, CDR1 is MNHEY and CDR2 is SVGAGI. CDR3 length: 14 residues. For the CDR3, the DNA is TGTGCCAGCAGTCCCCGAGCGGGGGGGAATGAGCAGTTCTTC. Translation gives CASSPRAGGNEQFF.

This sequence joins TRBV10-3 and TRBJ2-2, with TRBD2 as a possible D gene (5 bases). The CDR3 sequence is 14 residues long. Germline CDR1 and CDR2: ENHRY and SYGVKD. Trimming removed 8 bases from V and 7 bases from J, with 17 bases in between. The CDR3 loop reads CAIGLGSSVGELFF. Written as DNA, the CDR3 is TGTGCCATCGGACTGGGCAGTTCAGTCGGGGAGCTGTTTTTT.

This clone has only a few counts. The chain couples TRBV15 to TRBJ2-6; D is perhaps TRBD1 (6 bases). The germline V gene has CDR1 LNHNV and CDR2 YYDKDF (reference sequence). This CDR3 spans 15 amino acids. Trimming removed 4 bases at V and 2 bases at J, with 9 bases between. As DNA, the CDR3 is TGTGCCACCAGCATAGACAGGACTGGGGCCAACGTCCTGACTTTC. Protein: CATSIDRTGANVLTF.